This TCR beta chain was documented in a study of response to subunit inactivated influenza vaccine. Per the germline V gene, CDR1 is SEHNR and CDR2 is FQNEAQ (reference sequence). Trimming at V came to 5 bases and at J to 1 base, leaving 7 bases not matched to a gene. This CDR3 is built from 15 residues. A note on this clonotype: Its antigen is still unknown.

Each CDR3 protein is one row after TCRdb ran MiXCR on the RT-PCR reads. The data hold under 550,000 distinct CDR3 sequences, with roughly 7.6% observed a single time. Findings of the study overall: Seasonal influenza vaccination, on each occasion, was suggested by the authors to recruit few new T cells.

This receptor was taken from a man between 50 and 75 years old who received an inactivated influenza vaccine. V is TRBV7-9 and J is TRBJ1-1, with TRBD1 matching over 7 bases. The sample was PBMCs from blood, taken around 25 months after vaccination. CDR3 nucleotide sequence: TGTGCCAGCAGCCCTCGACAGGGTGGGAACACTGAAGCTTTCTTT. Translation gives CASSPRQGGNTEAFF.